The clone carrying this TCR beta chain was detected ten times or more. The antigen is unknown. This sample was taken from a study of T cells in Graves' hyperthyroidism and ophthalmopathy. Overall study findings and caveats: Blood samples included most of the expanded thyroid clonotypes exceeding 0.001. In the analysis, a 13 V-J model separated ophthalmopathy from stable hyperthyroidism. The model made its ophthalmopathy prediction, and onset followed a median roughly 6.5 months later.

The CDR3 has 19 residues. The J segment lost 2 bases and the V segment lost 3 bases, leaving 10 bases of the junction unmatched. CDR1 is MDHEN and CDR2 is SYDVKM in the germline V gene. It was RNA transcripts that yielded the amplified TCR beta CDR3 regions. RT-PCR in the first round (using the HTBI primer set) targeted the TCR CDR3. TCRdb analysed the multiplex PCR reads with MiXCR anew, one entry per CDR3 protein. Of around 500,000 distinct CDR3 sequences listed, about 14% are singletons. Sequenced sample: blood. The sequence came from a woman in her thirties or forties with Graves' hyperthyroidism. This chain joins TRBV28 and TRBJ2-1; the match to TRBD2 covers 13 bases. The DNA of the CDR3 is TGTGCCAGCAGTTTCAGGTTGGGGACTAGCGGGAACCCCTACAATGAGCAGTTCTTC. It yields the protein CASSFRLGTSGNPYNEQFF.